The source of this T cell receptor (beta chain) is a study of T cells in Graves' hyperthyroidism and ophthalmopathy. Study-wide results and caveats: In the analysis, a 13 V-J model separated ophthalmopathy from stable hyperthyroidism.

The authors deemed Graves' hyperthyroidism stable absent ophthalmopathy progression within 18 months. Turning to this clonotype: Its antigen remains unidentified. One end of the junction does not line up with germline, which may come from a read error.

CDR3 length equals 19 residues. Germline assignment: CDR1 LNHNV and CDR2 YYDKDF (reference sequence). Amplification of TCR beta CDR3 regions used RNA as the template. Researchers ran a first-round RT-PCR on the TCR CDR3 using the HTBI primer set. MiXCR was run by TCRdb on the multiplex PCR reads, yielding one entry per CDR3 protein. Of fewer than 750,000 distinct CDR3 sequences listed, 40% to 55% were seen once; the top ten hold about 8.3%. This receptor was identified in a young woman with Graves' hyperthyroidism. Input material: peripheral blood or thyroid tissue (not recorded which). V is TRBV15 and J is TRBJ2-6; 9 bases agree with TRBD1. The CDR3 protein is CATSPVPGQGKAGANVLTF. DNA for the CDR3: TGCGCCACCAGTCCCGTTCCGGGACAGGGAAAAGCGGGGGCCAACGTCCTGACTTTC. The full variable domain, with the rest looked up from reference TRBV15 and TRBJ2-6, is DAMVIQNPRYQVTQFGKPVTLSCSQTLNHNVMYWYQQKSSQAPKLLFHYYDKDFNNEADTPDNFQSRRPNTSFCFLDIRSPGLGDTAMYLCATSPVPGQGKAGANVLTFGAGSRLTVL.